This T cell receptor (beta chain) was found in a study of cytomegalovirus exposure and HLA in healthy donors. Clones were read by immunoSEQ multiplex PCR, and TCRdb kept only the in-frame ones, dropping some. Among 240,000 or so clones, approximately 84% were seen once, and the ten largest hold 0.95% to 1.5%. The donors were in the approximately 120-subject validation cohort; that cohort was separate from the roughly 700-subject first cohort. Looked up from germline, CDR1 is MNHNS and CDR2 is SASEGT. Trimming left V 10 bases short and J 0 bases short, with 8 bases between. The CDR3 totals 12 residues. On this clone: Its antigen is unidentified.

Study outcomes and limitations: In vitro assays verified that a few CMV-associated chains recognized CMV antigens specifically. The TCR clusters that emerged in the first cohort tended, a later analysis found, to co-occur in the 120 or so validation repertoires. The authors enumerated 180 or so TCR beta chains as linked to cytomegalovirus.

The clonotype originates from a woman in her thirties in good health and CMV-seropositive. Sequencing input: PBMCs. V usage is TRBV6-1 and J usage is TRBJ2-3, with a possible D match to TRBD2 (6 bases). In nucleotides, the CDR3 is TGTGCCAATAGCGGAAGCACAGATACGCAGTATTTT. The encoded protein is CANSGSTDTQYF.